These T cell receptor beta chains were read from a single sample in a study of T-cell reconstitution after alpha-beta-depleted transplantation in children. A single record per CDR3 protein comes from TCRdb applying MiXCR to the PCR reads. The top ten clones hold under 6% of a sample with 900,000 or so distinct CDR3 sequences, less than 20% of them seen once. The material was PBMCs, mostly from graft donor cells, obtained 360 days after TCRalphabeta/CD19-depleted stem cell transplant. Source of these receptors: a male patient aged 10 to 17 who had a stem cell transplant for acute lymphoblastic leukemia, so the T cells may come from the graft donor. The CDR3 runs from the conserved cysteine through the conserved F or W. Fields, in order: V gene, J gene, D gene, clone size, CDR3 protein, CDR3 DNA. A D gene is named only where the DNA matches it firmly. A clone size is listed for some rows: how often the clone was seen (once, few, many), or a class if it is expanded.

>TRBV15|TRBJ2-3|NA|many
CATSRGVGTDTQYF
TGTGCCACCAGCAGAGGGGTAGGCACAGATACGCAGTATTTT
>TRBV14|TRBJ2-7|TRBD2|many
CASSQLAGGSYEQYF
TGTGCCAGCAGCCAGCTAGCGGGAGGCTCCTACGAGCAGTACTTC
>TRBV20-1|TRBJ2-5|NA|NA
CSAHSSQETQYF
TGCAGTGCTCATAGCTCCCAAGAGACCCAGTACTTC
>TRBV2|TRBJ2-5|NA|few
CASTPKVFQTQYF
TGTGCCAGCACCCCTAAGGTGTTCCAGACCCAGTACTTC
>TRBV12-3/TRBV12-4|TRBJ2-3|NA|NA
CASSAVLYTQYF
TGTGCCAGCAGCGCCGTGCTTTATACGCAGTATTTT
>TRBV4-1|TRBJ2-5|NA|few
CASSQGYLETQYF
TGCGCCAGCAGCCAAGGGTACCTAGAGACCCAGTACTTC
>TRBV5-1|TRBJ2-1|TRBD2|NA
CASSPVKASGRAGDEQFF
TGCGCCAGCAGCCCCGTTAAGGCTAGCGGGAGGGCCGGCGATGAGCAGTTCTTC
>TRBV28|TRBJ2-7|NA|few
CASAGTVSYEQYF
TGTGCCAGCGCCGGGACTGTCTCCTACGAGCAGTACTTC
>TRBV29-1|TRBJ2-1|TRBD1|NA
CSGGRQGYNEQFF
TGCAGCGGGGGTAGACAGGGATACAATGAGCAGTTCTTC
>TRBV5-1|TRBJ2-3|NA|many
CASSLAGRRLLTDTQYF
TGCGCCAGCAGCTTGGCGGGTCGGCGGCTTCTCACAGATACGCAGTATTTT
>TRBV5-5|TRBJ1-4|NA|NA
CASSLMLAGTTEKLFF
TGTGCCAGCAGCTTGATGTTGGCAGGGACGACGGAAAAACTGTTTTTT
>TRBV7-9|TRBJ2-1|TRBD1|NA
CASSPAAMGQYNEQFF
TGTGCCAGCAGCCCTGCCGCCATGGGACAGTACAATGAGCAGTTCTTC
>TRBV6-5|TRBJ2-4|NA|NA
CASSYGAQVEPKNIQYF
TGTGCCAGCAGTTATGGGGCTCAGGTTGAGCCCAAAAACATTCAGTACTTC
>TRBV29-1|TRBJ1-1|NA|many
CSVDSGLPEAFF
TGCAGCGTCGATTCGGGACTGCCTGAAGCTTTCTTT
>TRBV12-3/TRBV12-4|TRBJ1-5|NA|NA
CASTSRGPQHF
TGTGCCAGCACATCGAGGGGGCCCCAGCATTTT
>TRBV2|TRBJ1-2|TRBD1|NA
CASTLTGPNYGYTF
TGTGCCAGCACTCTGACAGGGCCTAACTATGGCTACACCTTC
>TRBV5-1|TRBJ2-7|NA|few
CASSLISLPAYEQYF
TGCGCCAGCAGCTTGATTTCCCTTCCCGCCTACGAGCAGTACTTC
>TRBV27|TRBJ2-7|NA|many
CASSSPRPGQYEQYF
TGTGCCAGCAGTTCCCCCCGGCCAGGACAATACGAGCAGTACTTC
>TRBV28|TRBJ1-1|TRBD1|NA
CASSLQGAMTEAFF
TGTGCCAGCAGTTTACAGGGGGCGATGACTGAAGCTTTCTTT
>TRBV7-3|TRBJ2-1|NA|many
CASSEGSYNEQFF
TGTGCCAGCAGCGAAGGCTCCTACAATGAGCAGTTCTTC